This T cell receptor (beta chain) is from a study of shared clonotypes between healthy human individuals. CDR3 length equals 14 residues. V lost 6 bases and J 9 bases, leaving 20 bases between the germline ends. Germline assignment: CDR1 MNHNS and CDR2 SASEGT. TCRdb keeps only in-frame clones here, not all; method: immunoSEQ multiplex PCR. The repertoire holds under 1,100,000 clones, with approximately 76% as singletons. This sequence joins TRBV6-1 and TRBJ1-2; no definite D call. The source of this sequence is a man aged 18 to 30 in good health. The sequenced sample consisted of memory CD4+ T cells sorted from blood. The subset here: CD45RA-negative fraction. CDR3 amino acids: CASRREGPSQSYTF. CDR3 in DNA: TGTGCCAGCAGGAGGGAGGGCCCGTCGCAAAGCTACACCTTC.